This TCR beta chain was captured in a study of post-analysis software for immune sequencing data. Study outcomes and limitations: Roughly five TRBV segments, including TRBV5-6, TRBV5-1 and TRBV20-1, were more frequent in patients than controls.

Details on this clonotype: What it binds is not known.

Sequencing libraries made from TCR beta cDNA carried unique molecular identifiers. From about 1 to 10 million T cells, around 500,000 cDNA molecules were obtained. TCRdb fed the PCR reads into MiXCR, producing one record per CDR3 protein. The data contain 650,000 to 850,000 distinct CDR3 sequences, around 42% of them seen just once; the ten biggest clones take up 4.9%. This CDR3 is 14 amino acids long. The V segment lost 2 bases and the J segment 5 bases; nucleotides outside the gene matches: 4. Per germline, CDR1 MNHEY and CDR2 SVGEGT. The specimen sequenced was blood. The rearrangement uses TRBV6-2 or TRBV6-3 and TRBJ2-3, with 7 bases fitting TRBD2. The receptor's source is a girl aged 5-17 years with multiple sclerosis. The CDR3: CASSYEVAGDTQYF. CDR3 sequence (DNA): TGTGCCAGCAGTTACGAAGTAGCGGGAGATACGCAGTATTTT.